The rows below give T cell receptor beta chains drawn from one sample of a study of T-cell reconstitution after alpha-beta-depleted transplantation in children. TCRdb fed the PCR reads into MiXCR, producing one record per CDR3 protein. The data hold 100,000 to 120,000 distinct CDR3 sequences, with 10% observed a single time. The sample consisted of PBMCs from the stem cell graft donor, taken from the stem cell graft. These receptors all come from a human donor who donated a stem cell graft to a child with acute lymphoblastic leukemia. Both conserved end residues are part of each CDR3. Each record gives: D gene, V gene, clone size, J gene, CDR3 length, CDR3 DNA, CDR3 protein. D genes are given only for firm matches. Clone size appears in some rows only: once, few, many, or a class for an expanded clone.

D: TRBD1; V: TRBV28; size: many; J: TRBJ1-2; length: 14; DNA: TGTGCCAGCAGTCCCCGGACAGGACTCTATGGCTACACCTTC; CDR3: CASSPRTGLYGYTF
D: .; V: TRBV9; size: many; J: TRBJ1-5; length: 14; DNA: TGTGCCAGCAGCGGCGGGACAATCGATCAGCCCCAGCATTTT; CDR3: CASSGGTIDQPQHF
D: .; V: TRBV5-1; size: many; J: TRBJ2-1; length: 13; DNA: TGCGCCAGCAGCCTTGGGGTTTTACGTGAGCAGTTCTTC; CDR3: CASSLGVLREQFF
D: .; V: TRBV4-2; size: many; J: TRBJ2-1; length: 14; DNA: TGTGCCAGCAGCCAAGTGCGGACAGAAAATGAGCAGTTCTTC; CDR3: CASSQVRTENEQFF
D: .; V: TRBV5-1; size: many; J: TRBJ2-6; length: 18; DNA: TGCGCCAGCAGCTTGGAGGGGTTACCCGGCTCTGGGGCCAACGTCCTGACTTTC; CDR3: CASSLEGLPGSGANVLTF
D: .; V: TRBV5-6; size: many; J: TRBJ2-3; length: 15; DNA: TGTGCCAGCAGCTTGGCCGGGACTTACACAGATACGCAGTATTTT; CDR3: CASSLAGTYTDTQYF
D: .; V: TRBV6-1; size: many; J: TRBJ2-5; length: 16; DNA: TGTGCCAGCAGCCCCGAGGGCATCTATGGACCCGAGACCCAGTACTTC; CDR3: CASSPEGIYGPETQYF
D: .; V: TRBV7-3; size: many; J: TRBJ2-2; length: 13; DNA: TGTGCCAGCAGTTTTAGCGGCGCCGGGGAGCTGTTTTTT; CDR3: CASSFSGAGELFF
D: TRBD1; V: TRBV7-9; size: many; J: TRBJ2-1; length: 13; DNA: TGTGCCAGCAGCTCAGCGGGACAGGGACGACAGTTCTTC; CDR3: CASSSAGQGRQFF
D: .; V: TRBV20-1; size: many; J: TRBJ2-7; length: 15; DNA: TGCAGTGCTAGAGATTTAGGATACAGGGTATACGAGCAGTACTTC; CDR3: CSARDLGYRVYEQYF
D: .; V: TRBV6-1; size: many; J: TRBJ1-2; length: 16; DNA: TGTGCCAGCACCGCAGCGACCTTAGGAACGGCTAGTGGCTACACCTTC; CDR3: CASTAATLGTASGYTF
D: .; V: TRBV2; size: many; J: TRBJ2-1; length: 15; DNA: TGTGCCAGCAAATCGAAGGGATACTCCTACAATGAGCAGTTCTTC; CDR3: CASKSKGYSYNEQFF
D: .; V: TRBV18; size: many; J: TRBJ2-2; length: 16; DNA: TGTGCCAGCTCACCGCCCGGGACTCGGTCCACCGGGGAGCTGTTTTTT; CDR3: CASSPPGTRSTGELFF
D: .; V: TRBV7-2; size: many; J: TRBJ2-2; length: 15; DNA: TGTGCCAGCAGCTTAGCAGGGCCGAACACCGGGGAGCTGTTTTTT; CDR3: CASSLAGPNTGELFF
D: TRBD2; V: TRBV4-3; size: many; J: TRBJ2-3; length: 19; DNA: TGCGCCAGCAGCCAAGAGGGTAGCGGGAGGGAGACAGCCGCAGATACGCAGTATTTT; CDR3: CASSQEGSGRETAADTQYF
D: TRBD1; V: TRBV29-1; size: many; J: TRBJ1-2; length: 13; DNA: TGCAGCGTTCGACAGGGTGAGAGCTATGGCTACACCTTC; CDR3: CSVRQGESYGYTF
D: TRBD1; V: TRBV7-2; size: many; J: TRBJ1-2; length: 15; DNA: TGTGCCAGCCGCCCGGGGGACAGGCCCCACTATGGCTACACCTTC; CDR3: CASRPGDRPHYGYTF
D: TRBD2; V: TRBV7-2; size: many; J: TRBJ2-3; length: 16; DNA: TGTGCCAGCAGCTTAAAACGGCGGGGGGGCCTAGATACGCAGTATTTT; CDR3: CASSLKRRGGLDTQYF
D: .; V: TRBV2; size: .; J: TRBJ2-2; length: 16; DNA: TGTGCCAGCAGGTCGCCCTCCGGGATCAACACCGGGGAGCTGTTTTTT; CDR3: CASRSPSGINTGELFF
D: TRBD2; V: TRBV9; size: many; J: TRBJ2-1; length: 15; DNA: TGTGCCAGCAGCGCTAGCGGGGGCCCTAACAATGAGCAGTTCTTC; CDR3: CASSASGGPNNEQFF
D: TRBD1; V: TRBV20-1; size: many; J: TRBJ2-5; length: 16; DNA: TGCAGTGCTAGAGATCAAAGGGGGCCATACCAAGAGACCCAGTACTTC; CDR3: CSARDQRGPYQETQYF
D: .; V: TRBV29-1; size: many; J: TRBJ1-2; length: 15; DNA: TGCAGCGTCGCCGGAGGGCAGGGCAGGGGCTATGGCTACACCTTC; CDR3: CSVAGGQGRGYGYTF